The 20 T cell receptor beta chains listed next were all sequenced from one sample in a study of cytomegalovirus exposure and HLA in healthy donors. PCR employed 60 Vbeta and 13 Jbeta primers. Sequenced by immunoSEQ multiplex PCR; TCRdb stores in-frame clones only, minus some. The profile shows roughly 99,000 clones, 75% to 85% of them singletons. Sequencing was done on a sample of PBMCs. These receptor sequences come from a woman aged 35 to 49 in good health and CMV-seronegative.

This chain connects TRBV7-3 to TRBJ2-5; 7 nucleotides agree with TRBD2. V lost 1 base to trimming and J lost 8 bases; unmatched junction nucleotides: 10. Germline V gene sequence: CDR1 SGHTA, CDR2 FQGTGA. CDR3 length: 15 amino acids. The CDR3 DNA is TGTGCCAGCAGCTTAAGGCCCCGGGGGGAGAGTACCCAGTACTTC. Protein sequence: CASSLRPRGESTQYF.

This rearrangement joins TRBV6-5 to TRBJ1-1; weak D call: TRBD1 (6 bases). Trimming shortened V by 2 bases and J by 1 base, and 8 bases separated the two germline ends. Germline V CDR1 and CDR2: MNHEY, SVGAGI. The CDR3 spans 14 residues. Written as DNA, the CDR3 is TGTGCCAGCAGTTACGGACAGAGGAACACTGAAGCTTTCTTT. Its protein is CASSYGQRNTEAFF.

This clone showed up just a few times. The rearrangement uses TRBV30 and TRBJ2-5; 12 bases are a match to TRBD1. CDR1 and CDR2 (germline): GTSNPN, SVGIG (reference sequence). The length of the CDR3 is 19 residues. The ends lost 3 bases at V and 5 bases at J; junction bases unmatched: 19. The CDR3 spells CAWRRKGGTGGFLGETQYF. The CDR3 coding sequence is TGTGCCTGGAGAAGAAAGGGGGGGACAGGGGGCTTTTTAGGGGAGACCCAGTACTTC.

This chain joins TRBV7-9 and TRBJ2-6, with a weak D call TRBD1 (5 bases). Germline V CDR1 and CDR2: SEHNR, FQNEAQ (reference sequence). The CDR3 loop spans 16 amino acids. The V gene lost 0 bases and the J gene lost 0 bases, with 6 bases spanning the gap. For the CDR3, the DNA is TGTGCCAGCAGCTTAGCGACAGCCTCTGGGGCCAACGTCCTGACTTTC. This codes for CASSLATASGANVLTF.

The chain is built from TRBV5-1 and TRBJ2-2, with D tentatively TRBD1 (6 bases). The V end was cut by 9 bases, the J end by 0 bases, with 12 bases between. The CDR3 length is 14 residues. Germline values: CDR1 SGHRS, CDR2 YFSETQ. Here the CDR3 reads CATRTDANTGELFF. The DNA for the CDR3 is TGCGCCACCAGGACAGACGCGAACACCGGGGAGCTGTTTTTT.

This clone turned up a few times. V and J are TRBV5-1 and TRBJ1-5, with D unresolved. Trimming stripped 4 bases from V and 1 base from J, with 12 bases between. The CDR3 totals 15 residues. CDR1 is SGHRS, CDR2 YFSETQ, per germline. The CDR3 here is CASSPSLASNQPQHF. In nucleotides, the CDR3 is TGCGCCAGCAGCCCATCCTTGGCCAGCAATCAGCCCCAGCATTTT.

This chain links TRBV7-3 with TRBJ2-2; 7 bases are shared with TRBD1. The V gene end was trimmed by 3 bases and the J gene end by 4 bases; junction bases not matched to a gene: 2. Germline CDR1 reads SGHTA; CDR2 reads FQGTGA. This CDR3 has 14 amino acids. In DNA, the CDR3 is TGTGCCAGCAGCTTCTCAGGGGGCACCGGGGAGCTGTTTTTT. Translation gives CASSFSGGTGELFF.

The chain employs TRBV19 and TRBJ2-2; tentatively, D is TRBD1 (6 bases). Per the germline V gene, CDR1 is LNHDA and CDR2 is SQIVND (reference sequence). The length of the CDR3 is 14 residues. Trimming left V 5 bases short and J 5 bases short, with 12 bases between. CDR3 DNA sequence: TGTGCCAGTAGTCACAGGGTAGGGACCGGGGAGCTGTTTTTT. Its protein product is CASSHRVGTGELFF.

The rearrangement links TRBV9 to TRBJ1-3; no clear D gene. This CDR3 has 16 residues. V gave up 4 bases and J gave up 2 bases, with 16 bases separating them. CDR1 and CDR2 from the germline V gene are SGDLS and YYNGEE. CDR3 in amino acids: CASSTGPPGTGNTIYF. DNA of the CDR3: TGTGCCAGCAGCACCGGACCTCCCGGGACTGGAAACACCATATATTTT.

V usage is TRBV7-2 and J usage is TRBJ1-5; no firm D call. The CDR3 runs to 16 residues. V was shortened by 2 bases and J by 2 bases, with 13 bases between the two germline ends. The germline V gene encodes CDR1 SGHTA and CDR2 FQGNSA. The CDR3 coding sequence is TGTGCCAGCAGCTTAATGGCCCCAGTGGGCAATCAGCCCCAGCATTTT. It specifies CASSLMAPVGNQPQHF. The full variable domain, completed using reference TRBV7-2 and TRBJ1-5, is GAGVSQSPSNKVTEKGKDVELRCDPISGHTALYWYRQSLGQGLEFLIYFQGNSAPDKSGLPSDRFSAERTGGSVSTLTIQRTQQEDSAVYLCASSLMAPVGNQPQHFGDGTRLSIL.

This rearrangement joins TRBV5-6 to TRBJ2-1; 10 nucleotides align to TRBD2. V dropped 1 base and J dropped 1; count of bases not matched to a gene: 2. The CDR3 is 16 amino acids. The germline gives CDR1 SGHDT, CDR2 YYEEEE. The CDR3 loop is CASSLTSGVSYNEQFF. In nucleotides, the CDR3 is TGTGCCAGCAGCTTGACTAGCGGGGTTTCCTACAATGAGCAGTTCTTC.

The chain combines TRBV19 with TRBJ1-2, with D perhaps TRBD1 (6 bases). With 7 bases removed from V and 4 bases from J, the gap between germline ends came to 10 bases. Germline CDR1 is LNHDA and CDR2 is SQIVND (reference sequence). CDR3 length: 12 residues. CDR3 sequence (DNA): TGTGCCAGTATTGGACAGACCTATGGCTACACCTTC. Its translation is CASIGQTYGYTF.

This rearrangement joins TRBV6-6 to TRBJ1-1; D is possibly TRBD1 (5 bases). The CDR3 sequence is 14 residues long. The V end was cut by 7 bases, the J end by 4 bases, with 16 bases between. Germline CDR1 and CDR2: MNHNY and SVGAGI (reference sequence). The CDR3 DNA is TGTGCCAGCAACCTAGGGGCTCAGGGCACTGAAGCTTTCTTT. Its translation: CASNLGAQGTEAFF.

This CDR3 is CASSLSASGEKLFF. The CDR3 DNA sequence: TGTGCCAGCAGTTTGAGCGCCTCGGGAGAAAAACTGTTTTTT. The chain carries TRBV28 and TRBJ1-4, with D unclear. The CDR3 contains 14 residues. V lost 3 bases to trimming and J lost 8 bases, with 13 bases between them. Germline V lookup: CDR1 MDHEN, CDR2 SYDVKM.

The CDR3 nucleotides read TGCGCCAGCAGCCAAGACGGGCAGGGGGCGATTGGTAACTATGGCTACACCTTC. Protein: CASSQDGQGAIGNYGYTF. This chain joins TRBV4-3 and TRBJ1-2, with TRBD1 matching 8 bases. Per germline, CDR1 LGHNA and CDR2 YSLEER. The CDR3 runs to 18 residues. The junction had 10 bases not matched to a gene; V was cut back by 0 bases and J by 1 base.

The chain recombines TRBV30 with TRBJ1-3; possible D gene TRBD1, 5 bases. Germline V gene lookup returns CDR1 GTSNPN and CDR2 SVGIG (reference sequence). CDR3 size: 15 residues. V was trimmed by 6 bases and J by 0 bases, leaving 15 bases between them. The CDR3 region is CACIAVGGSGNTIYF. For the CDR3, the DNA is TGTGCCTGCATTGCTGTGGGGGGCTCTGGAAACACCATATATTTT.

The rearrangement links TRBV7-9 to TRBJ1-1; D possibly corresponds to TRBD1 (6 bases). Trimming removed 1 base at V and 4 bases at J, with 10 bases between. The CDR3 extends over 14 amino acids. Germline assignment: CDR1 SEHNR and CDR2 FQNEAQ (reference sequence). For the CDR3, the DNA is TGTGCCAGCAGCTTAGGACAGGCCCGCACTGAAGCTTTCTTT. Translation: CASSLGQARTEAFF.

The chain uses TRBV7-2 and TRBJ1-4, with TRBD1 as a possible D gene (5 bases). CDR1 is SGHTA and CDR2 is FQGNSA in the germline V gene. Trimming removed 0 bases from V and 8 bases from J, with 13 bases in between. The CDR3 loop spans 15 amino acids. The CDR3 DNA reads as TGTGCCAGCAGCTTAGCATCTGGGGCCGGGGAAAAACTGTTTTTT. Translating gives CASSLASGAGEKLFF.

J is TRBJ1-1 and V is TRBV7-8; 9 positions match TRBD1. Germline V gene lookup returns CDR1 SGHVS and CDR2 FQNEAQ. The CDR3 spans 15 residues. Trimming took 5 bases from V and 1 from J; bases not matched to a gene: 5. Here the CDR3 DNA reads TGTGCCAGCAGCGCCGGGACAGGGACGAACACTGAAGCTTTCTTT. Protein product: CASSAGTGTNTEAFF. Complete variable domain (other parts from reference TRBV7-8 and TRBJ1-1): GAGVSQSPRYKVAKRGQDVALRCDPISGHVSLFWYQQALGQGPEFLTYFQNEAQLDKSGLPSDRFFAERPEGSVSTLKIQRTQQEDSAVYLCASSAGTGTNTEAFFGQGTRLTVV.

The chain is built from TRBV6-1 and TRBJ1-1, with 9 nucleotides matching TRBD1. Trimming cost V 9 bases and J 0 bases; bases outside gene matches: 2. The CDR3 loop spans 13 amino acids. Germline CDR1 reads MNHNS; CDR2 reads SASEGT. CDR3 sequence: CASGDRVNTEAFF. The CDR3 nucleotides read TGTGCCAGTGGGGACAGGGTGAACACTGAAGCTTTCTTT.